This T cell receptor (beta chain) was found in a study of blood T cell repertoires in COVID-19. Study overall: COVID-19 samples collected from the United States, Italy and Spain covered acute and convalescent phases.

Method: immunoSEQ multiplex PCR; TCRdb's copy keeps in-frame clones and lacks some. This sample carries about 100,000 clones, about 84% of them seen once, and the ten largest clones take 13%. The CDR3 length is 13 residues. Trimming left V 5 bases short and J 7 bases short, with 11 bases between. The germline CDR1 and CDR2 sequences are SGHTA and FQGNSA. The TCR comes from a human donor in a cohort sampled during active COVID-19. The sequencing input was peripheral blood. The V call is TRBV7-2, the J call TRBJ2-2; maybe TRBD2 (5 bases). The CDR3 DNA reads as TGTGCCAGCAGCCCCCGCGGGTTCGGGGAGCTGTTTTTT. It translates to CASSPRGFGELFF.